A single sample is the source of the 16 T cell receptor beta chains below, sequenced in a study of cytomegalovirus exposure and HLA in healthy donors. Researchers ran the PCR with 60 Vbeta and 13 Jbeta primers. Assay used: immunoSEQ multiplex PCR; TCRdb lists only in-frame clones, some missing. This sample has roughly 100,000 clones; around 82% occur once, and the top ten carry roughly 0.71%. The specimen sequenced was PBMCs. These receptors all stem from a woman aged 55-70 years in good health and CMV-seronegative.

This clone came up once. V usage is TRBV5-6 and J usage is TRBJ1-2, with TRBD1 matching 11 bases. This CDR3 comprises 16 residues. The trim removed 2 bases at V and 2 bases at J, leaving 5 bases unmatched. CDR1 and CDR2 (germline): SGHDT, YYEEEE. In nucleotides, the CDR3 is TGTGCCAGCAGCTTCCGGACAGGGGGCTTGAACTATGGCTACACCTTC. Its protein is CASSFRTGGLNYGYTF.

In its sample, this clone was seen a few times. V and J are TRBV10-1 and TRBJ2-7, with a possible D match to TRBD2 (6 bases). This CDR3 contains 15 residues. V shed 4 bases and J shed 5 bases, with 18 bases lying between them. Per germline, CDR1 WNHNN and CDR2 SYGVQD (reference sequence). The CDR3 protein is CASSASGEGFHEQYF. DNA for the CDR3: TGCGCCAGCAGTGCCTCGGGGGAAGGGTTCCACGAGCAGTACTTC.

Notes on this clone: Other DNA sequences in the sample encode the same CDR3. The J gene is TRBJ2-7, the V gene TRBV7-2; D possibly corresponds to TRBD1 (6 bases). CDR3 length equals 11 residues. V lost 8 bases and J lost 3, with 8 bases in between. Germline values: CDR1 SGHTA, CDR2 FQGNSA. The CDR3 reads CASRGGYEQYF. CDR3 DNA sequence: TGTGCCAGCCGAGGGGGCTACGAGCAGTACTTC.

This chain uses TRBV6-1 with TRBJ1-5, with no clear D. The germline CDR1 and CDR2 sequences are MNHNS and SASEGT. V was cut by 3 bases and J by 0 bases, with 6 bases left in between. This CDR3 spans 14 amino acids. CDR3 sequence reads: CASSDSISNQPQHF. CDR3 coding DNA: TGTGCCAGCAGTGATAGCATTAGCAATCAGCCCCAGCATTTT.

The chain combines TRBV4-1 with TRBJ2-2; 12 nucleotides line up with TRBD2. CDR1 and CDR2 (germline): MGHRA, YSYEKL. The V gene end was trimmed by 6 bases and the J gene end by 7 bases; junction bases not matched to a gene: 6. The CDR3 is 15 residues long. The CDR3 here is CASSRLAGEGGELFF. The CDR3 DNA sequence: TGCGCCAGCAGTCGACTAGCGGGAGAGGGCGGGGAGCTGTTTTTT.

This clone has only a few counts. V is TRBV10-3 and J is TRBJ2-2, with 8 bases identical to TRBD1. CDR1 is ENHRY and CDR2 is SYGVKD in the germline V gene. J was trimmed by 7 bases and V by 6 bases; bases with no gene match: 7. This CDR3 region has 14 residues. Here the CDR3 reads CAIRVNRGSGELFF. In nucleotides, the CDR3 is TGTGCCATCAGAGTAAACAGGGGGAGCGGGGAGCTGTTTTTT.

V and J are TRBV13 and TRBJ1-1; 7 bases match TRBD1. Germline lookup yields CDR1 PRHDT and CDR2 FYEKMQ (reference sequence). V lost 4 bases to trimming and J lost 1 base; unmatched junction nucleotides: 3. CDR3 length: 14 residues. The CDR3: CASSWRQGNTEAFF. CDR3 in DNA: TGTGCCAGCAGCTGGAGACAGGGGAACACTGAAGCTTTCTTT.

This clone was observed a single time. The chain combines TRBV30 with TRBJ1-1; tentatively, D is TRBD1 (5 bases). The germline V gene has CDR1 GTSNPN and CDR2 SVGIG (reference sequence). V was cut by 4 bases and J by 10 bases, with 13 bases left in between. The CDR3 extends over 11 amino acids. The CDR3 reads CAWMTRAVAFF. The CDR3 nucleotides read TGTGCCTGGATGACCAGGGCGGTAGCTTTCTTT.

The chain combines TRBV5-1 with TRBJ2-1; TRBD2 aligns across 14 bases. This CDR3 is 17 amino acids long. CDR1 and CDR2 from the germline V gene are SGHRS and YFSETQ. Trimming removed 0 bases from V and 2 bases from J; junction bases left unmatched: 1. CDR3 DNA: TGCGCCAGCAGCTTGGCGACTAGCGGGGGGGCCTACAATGAGCAGTTCTTC. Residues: CASSLATSGGAYNEQFF.

The CDR3 loop reads CASSLSGGFSSYEQYF. In DNA form, the CDR3 reads TGTGCCAGCAGTTTATCCGGTGGTTTTAGCTCCTACGAGCAGTACTTC. This rearrangement joins TRBV27 to TRBJ2-7; no clear D. Trimming shortened V by 0 bases and J by 0 bases, and 12 bases separated the two germline ends. The CDR3 runs 16 residues. CDR1 is MNHEY, CDR2 SMNVEV, per germline (reference sequence).

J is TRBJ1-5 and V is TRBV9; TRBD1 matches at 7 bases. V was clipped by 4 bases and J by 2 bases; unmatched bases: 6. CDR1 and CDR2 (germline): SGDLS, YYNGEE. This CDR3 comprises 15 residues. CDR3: CASSSTGDGNQPQHF. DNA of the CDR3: TGTGCCAGCAGCTCAACAGGGGATGGCAATCAGCCCCAGCATTTT.

The DNA of the CDR3 is TGTGCCAGCAGCCCAGGGGGGACCACTGAAGCTTTCTTT. Its protein product is CASSPGGTTEAFF. The V gene is TRBV7-9, the J gene TRBJ1-1, with TRBD1 matching 7 bases. V lost 5 bases to trimming and J lost 4 bases; unmatched junction nucleotides: 4. The CDR3 length is 13 residues. Germline CDR1 is SEHNR and CDR2 is FQNEAQ (reference sequence). The whole variable domain, filled in from reference TRBV7-9 and TRBJ1-1, reads DTGVSQNPRHKITKRGQNVTFRCDPISEHNRLYWYRQTLGQGPEFLTYFQNEAQLEKSRLLSDRFSAERPKGSFSTLEIQRTEQGDSAMYLCASSPGGTTEAFFGQGTRLTVV.

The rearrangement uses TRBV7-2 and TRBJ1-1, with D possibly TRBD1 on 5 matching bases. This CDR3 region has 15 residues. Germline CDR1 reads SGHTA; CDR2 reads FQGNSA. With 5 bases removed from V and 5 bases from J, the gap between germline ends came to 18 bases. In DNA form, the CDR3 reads TGTGCCAGCAGCCCACCATCGGGGGAGTGGACTGAAGCTTTCTTT. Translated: CASSPPSGEWTEAFF.

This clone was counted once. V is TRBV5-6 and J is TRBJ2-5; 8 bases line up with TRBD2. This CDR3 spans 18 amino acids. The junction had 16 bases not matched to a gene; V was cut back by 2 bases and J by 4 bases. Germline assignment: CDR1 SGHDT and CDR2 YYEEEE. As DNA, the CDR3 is TGTGCCAGCAGCTTAAGGGCTCAGAGCGGGAGCAAGGTAGAGACCCAGTACTTC. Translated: CASSLRAQSGSKVETQYF.

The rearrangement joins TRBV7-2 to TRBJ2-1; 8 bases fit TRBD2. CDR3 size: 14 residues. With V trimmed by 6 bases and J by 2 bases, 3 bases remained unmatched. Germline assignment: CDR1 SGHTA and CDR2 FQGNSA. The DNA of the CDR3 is TGTGCCAGCAGTGTAGCGGGGACCTACAATGAGCAGTTCTTC. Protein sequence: CASSVAGTYNEQFF.

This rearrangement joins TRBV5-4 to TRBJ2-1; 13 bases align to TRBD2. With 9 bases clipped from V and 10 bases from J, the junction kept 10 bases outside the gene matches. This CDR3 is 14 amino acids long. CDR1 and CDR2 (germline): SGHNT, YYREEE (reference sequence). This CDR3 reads CATRKLAGGPEQFF. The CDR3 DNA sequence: TGTGCCACCCGAAAACTAGCGGGGGGGCCCGAGCAGTTCTTC.